This T cell receptor (beta chain) was obtained from a study of radiation and T cells in renal cell carcinoma. Study observations and caveats: In blood, top tumor clones expanded by 2 weeks, shrinking by 4.

CDR3 length: 16 amino acids. Germline lookup yields CDR1 LGHNA and CDR2 YSLEER. Unmatched junction bases numbered 9, after V lost 0 bases and J lost 5 bases. Of note for this clone: Its cognate antigen is unknown.

Here immunoSEQ multiplex PCR was the method, and the copy in TCRdb shows in-frame clones only, minus some. The table records about 150,000 clones, around nine tenths of them present only once. Documented time point: baseline pretreatment blood. As to treatment: 15 Gy SBRT to primary tumor, nephrectomy 4 weeks later. The gene calls are TRBV4-3 and TRBJ2-5; TRBD2 matches 7 bases. This sample comprised blood, obtained from a patient whose treatment included radiotherapy and nephrectomy. This TCR was sampled from a woman between 45 and 60 years old with renal cell carcinoma. The CDR3 bases are TGCGCCAGCAGCCAAGATTGGGGGGGTGGGGCTGAGACCCAGTACTTC. As protein: CASSQDWGGGAETQYF.